This TCR beta chain was identified in a study of blood T cells in healthy people across ages. The CDR3 is made up of 13 amino acids. V lost 4 bases, J lost 4 bases, and 10 bases lay in between. Per germline, CDR1 SGHRS and CDR2 YFSETQ. Findings of the study overall: Considered underestimates were the diversity estimates obtained from one million T cells.

Together with a sample-barcoded 5' primer, a J-beta primer mix was included in a second PCR lasting about 7 to 11 cycles. TCRdb itself ran the 5' RACE reads through MiXCR, one entry per CDR3 protein. The table includes 1,500,000 or so distinct CDR3 sequences, 40% to 45% detected once. This clonotype was recorded at least ten times. The antigen is undetermined. The sequenced sample consisted of blood. This TCR was recovered from a woman aged 18-35 years in good health. The chain is built from TRBV5-1 and TRBJ2-3, with D possibly matching TRBD1 (6 bases). CDR3 DNA: TGCGCCAGCAGCACACAGGGAGCAGATACGCAGTATTTT. As protein: CASSTQGADTQYF.